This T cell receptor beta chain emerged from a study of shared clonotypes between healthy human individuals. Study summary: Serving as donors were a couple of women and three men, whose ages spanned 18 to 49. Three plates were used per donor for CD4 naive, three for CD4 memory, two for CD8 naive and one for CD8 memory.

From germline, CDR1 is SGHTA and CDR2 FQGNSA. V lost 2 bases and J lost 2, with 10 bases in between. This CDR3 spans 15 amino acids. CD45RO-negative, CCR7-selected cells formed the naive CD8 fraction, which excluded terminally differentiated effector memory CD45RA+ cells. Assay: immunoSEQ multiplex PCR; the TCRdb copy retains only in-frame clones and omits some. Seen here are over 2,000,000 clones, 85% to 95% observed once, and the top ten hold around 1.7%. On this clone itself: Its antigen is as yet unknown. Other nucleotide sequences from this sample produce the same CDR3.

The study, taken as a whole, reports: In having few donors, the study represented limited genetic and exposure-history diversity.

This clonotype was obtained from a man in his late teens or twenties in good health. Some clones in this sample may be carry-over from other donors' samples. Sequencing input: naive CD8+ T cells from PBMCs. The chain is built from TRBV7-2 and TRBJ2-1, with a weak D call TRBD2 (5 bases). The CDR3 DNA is TGTGCCAGCAGCTTATATGGCGGGCCCTACAATGAGCAGTTCTTC. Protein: CASSLYGGPYNEQFF.